These T cell receptor beta chains were read from a single sample in a study of identical twins. TCRdb ran MiXCR on the 5' RACE reads and lists one entry per CDR3 protein. This sample yields hundreds of thousands of distinct CDR3 sequences, of which roughly 7% are seen a single time; approximately 3.6% belongs to the top ten. This same sample was also taken into another study, of yellow fever vaccine responses in identical twins.

The sequenced material came from memory (CD45RO+) T cells sorted from blood. The receptors stem from a woman under 30 in good health. CDR3s include the opening cysteine and the closing phenylalanine or tryptophan. D genes are given only for firm matches. Clone size, where shown, is once, few, many, or a class for clones that have expanded.

TRBJ2-7 | TRBD2 | . | TRBV19 | CASSILAGEWYEQYF | TGTGCCAGTAGTATCTTAGCGGGAGAGTGGTACGAGCAGTACTTC
TRBJ2-2 | . | few | TRBV28 | CASSDEPTPNTGELLF | TGTGCCAGCAGTGATGAGCCCACCCCGAACACCGGGGAGCTGCTTTTT
TRBJ1-5 | . | many | TRBV24-1 | CATSDGDPKPQHF | TGTGCCACCAGTGATGGTGACCCGAAGCCCCAGCATTTT
TRBJ1-1 | . | many | TRBV12-3/TRBV12-4 | CASSFSRPTEAFF | TGTGCCAGCAGTTTTAGCCGGCCCACTGAAGCTTTCTTT
TRBJ2-1 | . | many | TRBV7-8 | CASSLVVYEQFF | TGTGCCAGCAGCTTAGTAGTGTATGAGCAGTTCTTC
TRBJ2-2 | TRBD1 | . | TRBV6-2/TRBV6-3 | CASSRSGTGPGPGELFF | TGTGCCAGCAGTCGCTCCGGGACAGGGCCCGGGCCCGGGGAGCTGTTTTTT
TRBJ2-4 | TRBD2 | many | TRBV6-4 | CATMGLAGEGNIQYF | TGTGCCACAATGGGACTAGCGGGAGAAGGGAACATTCAGTACTTC
TRBJ2-5 | . | . | TRBV4-1 | CASRQTGKETQYF | TGCGCCAGCAGGCAAACAGGGAAAGAGACCCAGTACTTC
TRBJ2-5 | . | few | TRBV7-6 | CASSRIRLQGETQYF | TGTGCCAGCAGCCGGATCAGACTCCAGGGAGAGACCCAGTACTTC
TRBJ2-7 | . | many | TRBV21-1 | CASSKLTGGRNEQYF | TGTGCCAGCAGCAAACTCACAGGGGGAAGAAACGAGCAGTACTTC
TRBJ1-6 | . | many | TRBV7-2 | CASSLMLGGNSPLHF | TGTGCCAGCAGCTTAATGTTGGGGGGCAATTCACCCCTCCACTTT
TRBJ2-1 | . | many | TRBV24-1 | CATSDRTGEQFF | TGTGCCACCAGTGACCGTACAGGGGAGCAGTTCTTC
TRBJ2-3 | . | many | TRBV28 | CASSDGQGTDTQYF | TGTGCCAGCAGCGATGGCCAGGGAACGGATACGCAGTATTTT
TRBJ2-7 | . | few | TRBV7-3 | CASSFAIGGPYEQYF | TGTGCCAGCAGCTTCGCCATCGGTGGTCCTTACGAGCAGTACTTC
TRBJ2-5 | . | . | TRBV7-8 | CASSPWVLQETQYF | TGTGCCAGCAGCCCCTGGGTCTTACAAGAGACCCAGTACTTC
TRBJ2-7 | TRBD2 | few | TRBV7-9 | CASSHGLAGGGEQYF | TGTGCCAGCAGCCACGGACTAGCGGGAGGCGGCGAGCAGTACTTC
TRBJ1-3 | . | few | TRBV28 | CASVTGAGNTIYF | TGTGCCAGCGTAACTGGGGCTGGAAACACCATATATTTT
TRBJ2-2 | TRBD1 | many | TRBV11-2 | CASSLGQGQHRELFF | TGTGCCAGCAGCCTCGGACAGGGGCAACACCGGGAGCTGTTTTTT
TRBJ2-1 | . | few | TRBV29-1 | CSVTRDDYNEQFF | TGCAGCGTTACCCGGGACGACTACAATGAGCAGTTCTTC
TRBJ2-5 | . | few | TRBV5-1 | CASSFSGGKQETQYF | TGCGCCAGCAGCTTTTCTGGGGGGAAACAAGAGACCCAGTACTTC
TRBJ2-1 | . | many | TRBV27 | CASSLSVTSWGSGEQFF | TGTGCCAGCAGTTTATCTGTGACTTCGTGGGGTTCCGGTGAGCAGTTCTTC
TRBJ2-1 | TRBD2 | many | TRBV7-9 | CASSLDGTSIYEQFF | TGTGCCAGCAGCTTAGACGGGACTAGCATCTATGAGCAGTTCTTC
TRBJ1-6 | TRBD1 | . | TRBV6-1 | CASSPNVGQSNSPLHF | TGTGCCAGCAGCCCGAACGTGGGACAGTCAAATTCACCCCTCCACTTT
TRBJ1-1 | TRBD1 | . | TRBV20-1 | CSARDWDRGDTEAFF | TGCAGTGCTAGAGACTGGGACAGGGGCGACACTGAAGCTTTCTTT
TRBJ2-7 | . | many | TRBV5-1 | CASSLGEFMAGSYEQYF | TGCGCCAGCAGCTTGGGGGAATTTATGGCAGGCTCCTACGAGCAGTACTTC
TRBJ1-1 | . | . | TRBV7-9 | CASSLISTEAFF | TGTGCCAGCAGCTTAATTTCCACTGAAGCTTTCTTT
TRBJ2-1 | . | . | TRBV7-8 | CASSSGTGRYNEQFF | TGTGCCAGCAGCTCCGGGACGGGGAGGTACAATGAGCAGTTCTTC
TRBJ2-1 | TRBD2 | . | TRBV12-5 | CASGLQTSGIPYNEQFF | TGTGCTAGTGGTTTGCAAACTAGCGGGATCCCCTACAATGAGCAGTTCTTC
TRBJ1-6 | . | many | TRBV4-1 | CASSQGLRDPISPLHF | TGCGCCAGCAGCCAAGGGCTCAGGGACCCAATTTCACCCCTCCACTTT
TRBJ2-3 | . | few | TRBV9 | CASSVDGGGTDTQYF | TGTGCCAGCAGCGTAGACGGCGGGGGCACAGATACGCAGTATTTT
TRBJ2-5 | . | many | TRBV5-1 | CASSSGISLEETQYF | TGCGCCAGCAGTTCCGGGATATCGTTGGAAGAGACCCAGTACTTC
TRBJ2-2 | TRBD2 | . | TRBV5-1 | CASGGLAGANTGELFF | TGCGCCAGCGGCGGACTAGCGGGTGCGAACACCGGGGAGCTGTTTTTT
TRBJ1-5 | . | many | TRBV12-3/TRBV12-4 | CASRSRETSNQPQHF | TGTGCCAGCAGATCCCGAGAGACAAGCAATCAGCCCCAGCATTTT